These 30 T cell receptor beta chains share one sample of origin, sequenced in a study of blood T cell repertoires in COVID-19. Sequencing used immunoSEQ multiplex PCR; TCRdb keeps in-frame clones, though not all of them. The sample lists roughly 350,000 clones; 85% were seen once. Sequencing used peripheral blood. The receptors here all came from a woman aged 18 to 35 with acute or convalescent COVID-19.

The genes are TRBV24-1 and TRBJ1-2; weak D call: TRBD1 (5 bases). V was trimmed by 8 bases and J by 0 bases, leaving 12 bases between them. The CDR3 consists of 14 residues. The germline V gene has CDR1 KGHDR and CDR2 SFDVKD. The CDR3 DNA is TGTGCCACCATCCCGGGGGGGACTAACTATGGCTACACCTTC. Translating gives CATIPGGTNYGYTF.

V gene TRBV9 combines with J gene TRBJ2-3; D is perhaps TRBD1 (5 bases). The CDR3 totals 15 residues. Per germline, CDR1 SGDLS and CDR2 YYNGEE. V lost 0 bases and J 0 bases, leaving 8 bases between the germline ends. CDR3 in amino acids: CASSVGTTSTDTQYF. Written as DNA, the CDR3 is TGTGCCAGCAGCGTAGGGACAACGAGCACAGATACGCAGTATTTT.

J is TRBJ1-2 and V is TRBV28; perhaps TRBD1 as D (6 bases). V was cut by 4 bases and J by 1 base, with 16 bases left in between. From germline, CDR1 is MDHEN and CDR2 SYDVKM. There are 16 residues in the CDR3. In nucleotides, the CDR3 is TGTGCCAGCAGTTCCCTAGGGCAGGGGAGTAACTATGGCTACACCTTC. It specifies CASSSLGQGSNYGYTF.

The chain joins TRBV30 to TRBJ1-1; maybe TRBD1 (6 bases). V lost 3 bases and J lost 7, with 12 bases in between. Germline assignment: CDR1 GTSNPN and CDR2 SVGIG (reference sequence). CDR3 length: 12 residues. In DNA form, the CDR3 reads TGTGCCTGGAGCGAATCAGGGGATGAAGCTTTCTTT. This translates into CAWSESGDEAFF.

V usage is TRBV5-1 and J usage is TRBJ2-7; 7 nucleotides agree with TRBD2. V was pared by 0 bases and J by 3 bases, with 3 bases of the junction left unmatched. The germline CDR1 and CDR2 sequences are SGHRS and YFSETQ. CDR3 length equals 14 residues. CDR3 in DNA: TGCGCCAGCAGCTTGGGGGAGGGGCACTACGAGCAGTACTTC. This translates into CASSLGEGHYEQYF.

This rearrangement joins TRBV6-5 to TRBJ1-2, with D unclear. V lost 3 bases and J lost 4, with 12 bases in between. There are 14 residues in the CDR3. Germline values: CDR1 MNHEY, CDR2 SVGAGI. CDR3 in amino acids: CASSYWASSYGYTF. Written as DNA, the CDR3 is TGTGCCAGCAGTTATTGGGCCAGTTCCTATGGCTACACCTTC.

V is TRBV18 and J is TRBJ1-5, with TRBD1 matching 7 bases. The V gene end was trimmed by 5 bases and the J gene end by 2 bases; junction bases not matched to a gene: 15. The CDR3 runs 18 residues. From germline, CDR1 is KGHSH and CDR2 LQKENI. CDR3 residues: CASSTLPQGGSGNQPQHF. The CDR3 nucleotides are TGTGCCAGCTCAACCTTACCCCAGGGGGGTAGCGGCAATCAGCCCCAGCATTTT.

The chain recombines TRBV27 with TRBJ2-1; D ambiguous. Trimming shortened V by 5 bases and J by 14 bases, and 22 bases separated the two germline ends. CDR3 length equals 14 residues. Germline V gene sequence: CDR1 MNHEY, CDR2 SMNVEV (reference sequence). This CDR3 reads CASSRHSGPPKEFF. The CDR3 nucleotides are TGTGCCAGCAGTCGGCACTCTGGGCCGCCGAAGGAGTTCTTC.

This clone was seen only once. The chain couples TRBV28 to TRBJ1-2; D unresolved. Per germline, CDR1 MDHEN and CDR2 SYDVKM. This CDR3 has 14 amino acids. Trimming took 1 base from V and 4 from J, leaving 10 bases between them. CDR3 sequence reads: CASSLSSTFYGYTF. The CDR3 DNA follows: TGTGCCAGCAGTTTATCCTCGACTTTCTATGGCTACACCTTC.

V usage is TRBV30 and J usage is TRBJ1-1; D not resolved. V shed 3 bases and J shed 3 bases, with 8 bases lying between them. The CDR3 totals 12 residues. CDR1 is GTSNPN, CDR2 SVGIG, per germline (reference sequence). CDR3 in DNA: TGTGCCTGGAGGGCCGAGGACACTGAAGCTTTCTTT. Translating gives CAWRAEDTEAFF.

The chain carries TRBV2 and TRBJ1-4; 9 bases agree with TRBD1. CDR3 length: 15 residues. J was trimmed by 5 bases and V by 6 bases; bases with no gene match: 7. Germline V CDR1 and CDR2: SNHLY, FYNNEI. As DNA, the CDR3 is TGTGCCAGCAGGTCCACAGGGGGCGGAAATGAAAAACTGTTTTTT. This codes for CASRSTGGGNEKLFF. Full variable domain (outside the CDR3, taken from reference TRBV2 and TRBJ1-4): EPEVTQTPSHQVTQMGQEVILRCVPISNHLYFYWYRQILGQKVEFLVSFYNNEISEKSEIFDDQFSVERPDGSNFTLKIRSTKLEDSAMYFCASRSTGGGNEKLFFGSGTQLSVL.

For this clone: The same CDR3 is also encoded by other DNA sequences in this sample. The rearrangement joins TRBV6-2 or TRBV6-3 to TRBJ1-5, with 7 bases matching TRBD1. This CDR3 has 14 residues. Germline CDR1 MNHEY, CDR2 SVGEGT. V trimming: 6 bases; J trimming: 2 bases; junction bases outside the gene matches: 4. This CDR3 is CASSSGQGNQPQHF. The CDR3 DNA reads TGTGCCAGCAGCTCAGGACAGGGCAATCAGCCCCAGCATTTT.

CDR3 protein: CATSSLGLAGGNEQFF. CDR3 coding DNA: TGTGCCACCAGCAGTTTGGGACTAGCGGGGGGGAATGAGCAGTTCTTC. The V call is TRBV15, the J call TRBJ2-1; TRBD2 agrees at 16 bases. The trim removed 3 bases at V and 7 bases at J, leaving 3 bases unmatched. This CDR3 has 16 amino acids. In germline, CDR1 is LNHNV, CDR2 YYDKDF (reference sequence).

The V gene is TRBV2, the J gene TRBJ2-3, with 8 bases matching TRBD2. This CDR3 has 13 amino acids. The V and J ends lost 9 bases and 6 bases, in that order; junction bases with no gene match: 8. CDR1 SNHLY and CDR2 FYNNEI come from the germline V gene. The CDR3 coding sequence is TGTGCCAGGACGGGAGGGAGTAAGGATACGCAGTATTTT. This sequence encodes CARTGGSKDTQYF. Looking up the rest from reference TRBV2 and TRBJ2-3 gives the full variable domain: EPEVTQTPSHQVTQMGQEVILRCVPISNHLYFYWYRQILGQKVEFLVSFYNNEISEKSEIFDDQFSVERPDGSNFTLKIRSTKLEDSAMYFCARTGGSKDTQYFGPGTRLTVL.

The chain carries TRBV6-5 and TRBJ2-5; a weak D match, TRBD1 (6 bases). Germline CDR1 is MNHEY and CDR2 is SVGAGI. The CDR3 is 15 amino acids. Trimming left V 6 bases short and J 4 bases short, with 18 bases between. The CDR3 region is CASRPFQGRGETQYF. The CDR3, as DNA: TGTGCCAGCAGACCCTTCCAGGGCAGGGGAGAGACCCAGTACTTC.

The V gene is TRBV2, the J gene TRBJ1-1; D unclear. This CDR3 comprises 15 residues. The V end lost 3 bases, the J end lost 2 bases, and 13 bases lay between the germline ends. Per germline, CDR1 SNHLY and CDR2 FYNNEI. In DNA form, the CDR3 reads TGTGCCAGCAGTGATTCCAGGTCGGGAAACACTGAAGCTTTCTTT. This gives the protein CASSDSRSGNTEAFF.

The rearrangement uses TRBV29-1 and TRBJ2-5, with D perhaps matching TRBD1 (6 bases). Germline values: CDR1 SQVTM, CDR2 ANQGSEA. This CDR3 comprises 12 residues. V was trimmed by 6 bases and J by 4 bases, leaving 12 bases between them. CDR3: CSVDGRGETQYF. The CDR3 DNA sequence: TGCAGCGTCGACGGCAGGGGAGAGACCCAGTACTTC.

This clone was seen only once. V usage is TRBV3-1 (or the pseudogene TRBV3-2) and J usage is TRBJ1-4; D call uncertain. The CDR3 spans 16 residues. V lost 4 bases to trimming and J lost 8 bases, with 20 bases between them. Germline V CDR1 and CDR2: LGHDT, YNNKEL (reference sequence). DNA of the CDR3: TGTGCCAGCAGCCTTAAGGATCGGAGACTAGAGGAAAAACTGTTTTTT. This encodes CASSLKDRRLEEKLFF.

V gene TRBV29-1 combines with J gene TRBJ1-2, with D unresolved. Trimming removed 5 bases from V and 8 bases from J, with 21 bases in between. The length of the CDR3 is 14 residues. Germline assignment: CDR1 SQVTM and CDR2 ANQGSEA. The CDR3 here is CSVSLSEPTGGYTF. Written as DNA, the CDR3 is TGCAGCGTTTCTCTCTCCGAGCCCACGGGAGGCTACACCTTC.

The chain recombines TRBV28 with TRBJ1-2, with a weak D call TRBD1 (5 bases). There are 13 residues in the CDR3. CDR1 is MDHEN, CDR2 SYDVKM, per germline. Trimming stripped 8 bases from V and 5 bases from J, with 15 bases between. The CDR3 reads CASGRTREYGYTF. CDR3 coding DNA: TGTGCCAGCGGGCGGACAAGGGAATATGGCTACACCTTC.

The V and J genes are TRBV24-1 and TRBJ2-5, with D possibly being TRBD2 (5 bases). CDR3 length: 11 residues. V was clipped by 9 bases and J by 5 bases, with 9 bases between them. The germline V gene encodes CDR1 KGHDR and CDR2 SFDVKD. CDR3 nucleotide sequence: TGTGCCACCCGGTCGGGGGAGACCCAGTACTTC. As protein: CATRSGETQYF.

The chain joins TRBV19 to TRBJ2-7, with 7 bases matching TRBD1. The V segment lost 7 bases and the J segment 1 base; nucleotides outside the gene matches: 7. This CDR3 spans 14 amino acids. Germline CDR1 and CDR2: LNHDA and SQIVND (reference sequence). DNA for the CDR3: TGTGCCAGTAATACCGGGACAGAATCCTACGAGCAGTACTTC. Residues: CASNTGTESYEQYF.

This chain connects TRBV13 to TRBJ2-1; 14 bases map to TRBD2. The CDR3 covers 13 residues. The germline CDR1 and CDR2 sequences are PRHDT and FYEKMQ (reference sequence). Trimming at V came to 8 bases and at J to 6 bases, leaving 0 bases not matched to a gene. Written as DNA, the CDR3 is TGTGCCAGCGGACTAGCGGGGGGCAATGAGCAGTTCTTC. This codes for CASGLAGGNEQFF.

The V and J genes are TRBV5-1 and TRBJ1-6; D may be TRBD1 (6 bases). The CDR3 runs 16 residues. With 0 bases removed from V and 8 bases from J, the gap between germline ends came to 15 bases. Germline CDR1 SGHRS, CDR2 YFSETQ. CDR3 DNA sequence: TGCGCCAGCAGCTTGGAGACCCAGGGGAGTCATTCACCCCTCCACTTT. Amino acid sequence: CASSLETQGSHSPLHF.

This sequence joins TRBV5-1 and TRBJ1-1; 7 bases are a match to TRBD1. After removal of 4 bases from V and 5 bases from J, the junction contained 14 bases not matched to a gene. Looked up from germline, CDR1 is SGHRS and CDR2 is YFSETQ. CDR3 length: 16 residues. The DNA for the CDR3 is TGCGCCAGCAGCCTTTCCCCTCGGACAGGTTCAACTGAAGCTTTCTTT. It specifies CASSLSPRTGSTEAFF.

The chain recombines TRBV28 with TRBJ1-4; 8 nucleotides agree with TRBD1. After removal of 4 bases from V and 8 bases from J, the junction contained 6 bases not matched to a gene. The V gene's germline CDR1 is MDHEN and CDR2 SYDVKM. CDR3 length: 14 amino acids. DNA for the CDR3: TGTGCCAGCAGTTCTGTACAGGGGGACGAAAAACTGTTTTTT. It yields the protein CASSSVQGDEKLFF.

The rearrangement uses TRBV21-1 and TRBJ2-7; the table calls TRBD1, which could not be checked here. TRBV21-1 is marked as a pseudogene. CDR3 length: 15 residues. CDR3 bases: TGTGCCAGCAGCACCTCACGGACAGGGCGCTACGAGCAGTACTTC. Amino acid sequence: CASSTSRTGRYEQYF.

The CDR3 protein is CASSLDPGLAGTYNEQFF. The CDR3 DNA follows: TGCGCCAGCAGCTTGGACCCGGGACTAGCGGGAACCTACAATGAGCAGTTCTTC. The chain combines TRBV5-1 with TRBJ2-1; 13 positions agree with TRBD2. V was pared by 0 bases and J by 2 bases, with 5 bases of the junction left unmatched. This CDR3 has 18 amino acids. Germline V gene lookup returns CDR1 SGHRS and CDR2 YFSETQ.

The rearrangement joins TRBV4-1 to TRBJ2-3, with TRBD2 matching 13 bases. The germline V gene encodes CDR1 MGHRA and CDR2 YSYEKL. The CDR3 totals 17 residues. The trim removed 1 base at V and 5 bases at J, leaving 6 bases unmatched. Here the CDR3 reads CASSQGGLAGKRDTQYF. CDR3 bases: TGCGCCAGCAGCCAAGGGGGACTAGCGGGGAAGAGAGATACGCAGTATTTT.

The chain employs TRBV5-1 and TRBJ1-1; tentative D call: TRBD1 (6 bases). Germline CDR1 and CDR2: SGHRS and YFSETQ. The CDR3 consists of 15 residues. Trimming cost V 3 bases and J 4 bases, with 16 bases left between them. The CDR3 here is CASSSQQGGITEAFF. The CDR3 region has the DNA TGCGCCAGCAGCTCTCAACAGGGTGGGATCACTGAAGCTTTCTTT.